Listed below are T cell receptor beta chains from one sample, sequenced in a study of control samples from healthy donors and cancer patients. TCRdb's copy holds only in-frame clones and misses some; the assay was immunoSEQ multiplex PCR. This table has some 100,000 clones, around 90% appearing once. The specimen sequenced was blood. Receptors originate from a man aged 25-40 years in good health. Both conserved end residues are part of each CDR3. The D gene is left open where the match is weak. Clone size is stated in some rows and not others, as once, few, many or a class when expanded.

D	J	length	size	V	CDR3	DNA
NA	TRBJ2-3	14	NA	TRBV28	CASSLTRREDTQYF	TGTGCCAGCAGTTTAACGAGGCGGGAAGATACGCAGTATTTT
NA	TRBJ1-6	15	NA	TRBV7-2	CASSLALTQNSPLHF	TGTGCCAGCAGCTTAGCGCTCACCCAGAATTCACCCCTCCACTTT
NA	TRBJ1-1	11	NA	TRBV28	CASSLEYEAFF	TGTGCCAGCAGTTTAGAATATGAAGCTTTCTTT
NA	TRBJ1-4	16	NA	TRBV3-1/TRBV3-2	CASSQVGGGPNEKLFF	TGTGCCAGCAGCCAAGTCGGGGGGGGACCTAATGAAAAACTGTTTTTT
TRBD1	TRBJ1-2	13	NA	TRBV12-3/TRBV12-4	CASSSGTGGSYTF	TGTGCCAGCAGTTCGGGGACAGGGGGCAGCTACACCTTC
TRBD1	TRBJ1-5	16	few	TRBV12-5	CASGLVTGESNQPQHF	TGTGCTAGTGGTTTGGTAACAGGGGAGAGCAATCAGCCCCAGCATTTT
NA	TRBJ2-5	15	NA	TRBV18	CASSPQKTHQETQYF	TGTGCCAGCTCACCACAGAAGACACATCAAGAGACCCAGTACTTC
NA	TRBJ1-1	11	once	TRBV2	CASSVDRVAFF	TGTGCCAGCAGTGTCGATAGGGTAGCTTTCTTT
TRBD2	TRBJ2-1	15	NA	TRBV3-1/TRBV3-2	CASSLASGDYNEQFF	TGTGCCAGCAGCCTGGCTAGCGGAGACTACAATGAGCAGTTCTTC
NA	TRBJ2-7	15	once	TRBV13	CASSTRTALTYEQYF	TGTGCCAGCAGCACGCGGACGGCTCTCACCTACGAGCAGTACTTC
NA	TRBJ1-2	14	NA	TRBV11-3	CASSSHPGSYGYTF	TGTGCCAGCAGCTCCCACCCCGGGAGCTATGGCTACACCTTC
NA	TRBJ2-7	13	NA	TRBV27	CASSPRVAYEQYF	TGTGCCAGCAGTCCCAGGGTCGCCTACGAGCAGTACTTC
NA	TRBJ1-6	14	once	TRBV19	CASTPRNGNSPLHF	TGTGCCAGTACCCCGCGGAATGGTAATTCACCCCTCCACTTT
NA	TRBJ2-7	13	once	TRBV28	CASGGLRGAEQYF	TGTGCCAGCGGGGGGCTAAGGGGAGCCGAGCAGTACTTC
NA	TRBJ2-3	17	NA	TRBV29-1	CSVEVNSQSFRTDTQYF	TGCAGCGTTGAAGTGAACAGTCAATCCTTCCGCACAGATACGCAGTATTTT
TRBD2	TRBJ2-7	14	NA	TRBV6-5	CASSYPGGTYEQYF	TGTGCCAGCAGTTACCCGGGGGGGACCTACGAGCAGTACTTC
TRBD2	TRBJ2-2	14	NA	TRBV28	CASSLGGSAGELFF	TGTGCCAGCAGTTTAGGCGGGAGCGCCGGGGAGCTGTTTTTT
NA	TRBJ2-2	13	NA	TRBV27	CASSRENTGELFF	TGTGCCAGCAGCCGGGAGAACACCGGGGAGCTGTTTTTT
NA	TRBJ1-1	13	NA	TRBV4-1	CASSQSAGAEAFF	TGCGCCAGCAGCCAATCAGCGGGGGCTGAAGCTTTCTTT
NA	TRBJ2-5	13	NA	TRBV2	CASSGVAPETQYF	TGTGCCAGCAGTGGCGTCGCCCCAGAGACCCAGTACTTC
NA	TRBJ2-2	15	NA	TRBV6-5	CASSLKGDATGELFF	TGTGCCAGCAGTTTGAAGGGGGACGCCACCGGGGAGCTGTTTTTT
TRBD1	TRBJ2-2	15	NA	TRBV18	CASSPPGQVSGELFF	TGTGCCAGCTCACCACCGGGACAGGTGTCCGGGGAGCTGTTTTTT
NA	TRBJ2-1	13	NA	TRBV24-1	CATGGVRDNEQFF	TGTGCCACAGGAGGGGTGCGAGACAATGAGCAGTTCTTC
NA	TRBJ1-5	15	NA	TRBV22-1	CPGSARSSWNQPQHF	TGTCCTGGGAGCGCACGTTCCTCGTGGAATCAGCCCCAGCATTTT
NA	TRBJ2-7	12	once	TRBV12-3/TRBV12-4	CASSPGPYEQYF	TGTGCCAGCAGTCCGGGTCCCTACGAGCAGTACTTC
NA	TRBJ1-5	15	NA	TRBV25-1	CASSDRRGSNQPQHF	TGTGCCAGCAGTGATCGCCGGGGTAGCAATCAGCCCCAGCATTTT
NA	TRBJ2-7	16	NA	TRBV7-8	CASSLAFILPPYEQYF	TGTGCCAGCAGCTTAGCGTTTATCCTACCCCCCTACGAGCAGTACTTC
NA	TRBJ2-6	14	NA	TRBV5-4	CASSTSSGANVLTF	TGTGCCAGCAGTACTAGCTCTGGGGCCAACGTCCTGACTTTC